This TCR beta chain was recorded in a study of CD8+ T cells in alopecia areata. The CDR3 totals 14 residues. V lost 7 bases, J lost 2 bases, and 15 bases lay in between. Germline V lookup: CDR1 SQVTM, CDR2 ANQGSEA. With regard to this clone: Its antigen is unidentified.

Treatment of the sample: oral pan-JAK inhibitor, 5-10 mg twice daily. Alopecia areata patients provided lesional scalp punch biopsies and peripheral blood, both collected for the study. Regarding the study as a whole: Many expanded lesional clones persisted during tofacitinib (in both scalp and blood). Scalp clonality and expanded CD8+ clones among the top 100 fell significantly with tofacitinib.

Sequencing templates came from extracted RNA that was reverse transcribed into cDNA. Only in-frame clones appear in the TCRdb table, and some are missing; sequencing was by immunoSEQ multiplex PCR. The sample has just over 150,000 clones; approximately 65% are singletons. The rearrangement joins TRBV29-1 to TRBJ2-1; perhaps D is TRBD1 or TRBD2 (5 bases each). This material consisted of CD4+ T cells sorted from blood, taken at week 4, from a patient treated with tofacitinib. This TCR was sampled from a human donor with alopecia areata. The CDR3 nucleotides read TGCAGCGCTGGGGGAGACAGCACCTACAATGAGCAGTTCTTC. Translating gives CSAGGDSTYNEQFF.